This T cell receptor (beta chain) appears in the sequencing data of a study of OX40 agonist ivuxolimab in advanced cancers. Across the whole study: Among those enrolled, mean age was around 55 years (range about 23 to 90) and less than 90% were male.

The table came from immunoSEQ multiplex PCR; TCRdb's copy has only in-frame clones and leaves some out. In the table there are some 49,000 clones, around 85% of which are singletons. This TCR derives from an adult with an advanced solid tumor such as melanoma, head and neck, liver or kidney cancer. The sequencing used CD4+ or CD8+ T cells sorted from blood, collected in a trial of the OX40 agonist ivuxolimab.

The CDR3 region is CASSQGPETTGELFF. CDR3 nucleotide sequence: TGCGCCAGCAGCCAAGGCCCCGAGACGACCGGGGAGCTGTTTTTT. The chain recombines TRBV4-1 with TRBJ2-2; no clear D. This CDR3 comprises 15 residues. Trimming took off 1 base at V and 5 bases at J, with 11 bases between the two ends. The germline CDR1 and CDR2 sequences are MGHRA and YSYEKL.